This TCR beta chain was retrieved from a study of CD8+CD57+ T cells in acquired aplastic anemia. Across the whole study: DNA recovered from sorted CD4+ and CD8+ cells had a mean of approximately 3.5 ug.

The TCR beta profiling, which covered VDJ combination and CDR3 sequence, was carried out using genomic DNA as the template. TCRdb re-analysed the reads in MiXCR, keeping a single row per CDR3 protein. This table holds fewer than 200,000 distinct CDR3 sequences, about three fifths found once. V shed 1 base and J shed 5 bases, with 9 bases lying between them. CDR3 size: 14 residues. The germline V gene encodes CDR1 SGHVS and CDR2 FQNEAQ. This clonotype was recorded at least ten times. The sample consisted of sorted CD4+, CD8+, or CD8+CD57+ T cells (not recorded which) from PBMCs. V and J are TRBV7-8 and TRBJ2-1, with a weak D call TRBD1 (5 bases). This receptor was obtained from a human donor in good health. CDR3 nucleotides: TGTGCCAGCAGCTTAGATCAGGGCCACAATGAGCAGTTCTTC. Its protein product is CASSLDQGHNEQFF.